This T cell receptor beta chain was sequenced for a study of control samples from healthy donors and cancer patients. Clones were sequenced by immunoSEQ multiplex PCR, and TCRdb holds only the in-frame ones, with some missing. The sample includes more than 15,000 clones, around nine tenths of them seen just once. CDR3 size: 21 residues. Trimming took 3 bases from V and 0 from J; bases not matched to a gene: 21. Germline CDR1 reads LNHDA; CDR2 reads SQIVND (reference sequence). The rearrangement links TRBV19 to TRBJ1-1; TRBD1 matches at 8 bases. The sequencing sample was made of PBMCs. The source is a woman aged 55-69 years with head and neck cancer. CDR3 amino acids: CASSIGQGYELGWEVNTEAFF. CDR3 bases: TGTGCCAGTAGTATCGGACAGGGATATGAGTTAGGGTGGGAGGTGAACACTGAAGCTTTCTTT.